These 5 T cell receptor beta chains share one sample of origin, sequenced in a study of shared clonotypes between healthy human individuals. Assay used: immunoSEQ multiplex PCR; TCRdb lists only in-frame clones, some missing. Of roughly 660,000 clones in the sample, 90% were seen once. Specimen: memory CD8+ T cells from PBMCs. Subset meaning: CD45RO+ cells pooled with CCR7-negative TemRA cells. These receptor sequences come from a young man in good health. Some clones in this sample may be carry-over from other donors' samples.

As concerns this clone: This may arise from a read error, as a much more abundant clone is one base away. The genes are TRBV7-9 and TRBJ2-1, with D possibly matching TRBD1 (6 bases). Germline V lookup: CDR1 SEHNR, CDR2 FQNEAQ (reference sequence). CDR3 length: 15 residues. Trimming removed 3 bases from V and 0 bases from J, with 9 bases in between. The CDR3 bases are TGTGCCAGCAGCTTTACAGGGAGCTCCTACAATGAGCAGTTCTTC. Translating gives CASSFTGSSYNEQFF.

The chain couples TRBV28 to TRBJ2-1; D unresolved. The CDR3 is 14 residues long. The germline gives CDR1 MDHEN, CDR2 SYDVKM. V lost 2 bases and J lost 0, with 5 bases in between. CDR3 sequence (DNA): TGTGCCAGCAGTTTAGACATCTCCTACAATGAGCAGTTCTTC. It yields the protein CASSLDISYNEQFF.

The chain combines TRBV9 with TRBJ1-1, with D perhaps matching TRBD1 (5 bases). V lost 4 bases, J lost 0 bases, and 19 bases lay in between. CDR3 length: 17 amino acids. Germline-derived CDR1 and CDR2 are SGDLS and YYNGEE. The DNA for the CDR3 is TGTGCCAGCAGCCGTCGGGGGGACGTCGTGATGAACACTGAAGCTTTCTTT. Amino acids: CASSRRGDVVMNTEAFF. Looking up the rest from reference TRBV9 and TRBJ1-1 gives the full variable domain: DSGVTQTPKHLITATGQRVTLRCSPRSGDLSVYWYQQSLDQGLQFLIQYYNGEERAKGNILERFSAQQFPDLHSELNLSSLELGDSALYFCASSRRGDVVMNTEAFFGQGTRLTVV.

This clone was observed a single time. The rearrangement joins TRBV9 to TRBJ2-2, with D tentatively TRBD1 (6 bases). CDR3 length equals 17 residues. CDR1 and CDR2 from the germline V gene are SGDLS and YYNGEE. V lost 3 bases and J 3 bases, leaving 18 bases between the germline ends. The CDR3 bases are TGTGCCAGCAGCGACCCAAGACAGGCCCCACACACCGGGGAGCTGTTTTTT. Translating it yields CASSDPRQAPHTGELFF.

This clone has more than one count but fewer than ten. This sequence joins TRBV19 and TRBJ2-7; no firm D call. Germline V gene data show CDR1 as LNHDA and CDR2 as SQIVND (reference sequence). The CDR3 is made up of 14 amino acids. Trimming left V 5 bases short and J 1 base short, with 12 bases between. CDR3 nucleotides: TGTGCCAGTAGTCCAAAGGACGTATCCTACGAGCAGTACTTC. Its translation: CASSPKDVSYEQYF.